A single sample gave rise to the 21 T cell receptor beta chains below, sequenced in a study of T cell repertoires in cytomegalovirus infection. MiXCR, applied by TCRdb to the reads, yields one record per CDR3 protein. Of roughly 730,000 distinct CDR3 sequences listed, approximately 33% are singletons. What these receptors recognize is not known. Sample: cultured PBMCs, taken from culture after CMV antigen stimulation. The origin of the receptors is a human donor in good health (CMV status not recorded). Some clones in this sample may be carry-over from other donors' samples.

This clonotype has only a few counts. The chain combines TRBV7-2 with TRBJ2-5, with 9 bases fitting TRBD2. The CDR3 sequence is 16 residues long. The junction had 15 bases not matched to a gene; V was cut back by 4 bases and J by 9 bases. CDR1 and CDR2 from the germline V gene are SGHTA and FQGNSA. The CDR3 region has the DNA TGTGCCAGCAGCTCCAACCAGCGGGGGGACCAGGGGGCCCAGTACTTC. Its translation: CASSSNQRGDQGAQYF.

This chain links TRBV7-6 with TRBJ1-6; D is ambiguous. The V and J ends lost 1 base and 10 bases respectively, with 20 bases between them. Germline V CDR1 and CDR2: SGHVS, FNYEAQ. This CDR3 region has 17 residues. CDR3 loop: CASSLVGTGRERSPLHF. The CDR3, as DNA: TGTGCCAGCAGCTTAGTGGGTACGGGAAGGGAACGGTCACCCCTCCACTTT.

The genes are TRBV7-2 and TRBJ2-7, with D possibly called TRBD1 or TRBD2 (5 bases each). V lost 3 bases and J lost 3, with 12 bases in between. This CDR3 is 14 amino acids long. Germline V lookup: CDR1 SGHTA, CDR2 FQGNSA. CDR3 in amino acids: CASSFTGLIYEQYF. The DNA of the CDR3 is TGTGCCAGCAGCTTTACAGGACTCATCTACGAGCAGTACTTC.

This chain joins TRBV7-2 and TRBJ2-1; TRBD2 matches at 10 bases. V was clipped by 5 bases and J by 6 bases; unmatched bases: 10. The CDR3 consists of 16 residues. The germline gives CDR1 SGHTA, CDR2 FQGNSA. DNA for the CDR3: TGTGCCAGCAGCATACAGGGAACTAGCGGGACCAATGAGCAGTTCTTC. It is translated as CASSIQGTSGTNEQFF.

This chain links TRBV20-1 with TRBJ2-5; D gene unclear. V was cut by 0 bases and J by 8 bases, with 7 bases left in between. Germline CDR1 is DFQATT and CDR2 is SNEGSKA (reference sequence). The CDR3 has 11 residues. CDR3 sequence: CSARDLRTQYF. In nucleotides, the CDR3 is TGCAGTGCTAGAGATCTGAGAACCCAGTACTTC.

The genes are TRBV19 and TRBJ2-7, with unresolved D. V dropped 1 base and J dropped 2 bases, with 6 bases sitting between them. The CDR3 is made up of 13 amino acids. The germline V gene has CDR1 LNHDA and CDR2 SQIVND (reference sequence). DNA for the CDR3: TGTGCCAGTAGTATAGGGACCACCTACGAGCAGTACTTC. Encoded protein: CASSIGTTYEQYF.

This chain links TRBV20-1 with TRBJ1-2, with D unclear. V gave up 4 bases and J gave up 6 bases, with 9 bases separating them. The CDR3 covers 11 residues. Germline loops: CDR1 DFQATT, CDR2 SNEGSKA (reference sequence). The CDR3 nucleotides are TGCAGTGCTAAAGACACCAATGGCTACACCTTC. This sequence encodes CSAKDTNGYTF.

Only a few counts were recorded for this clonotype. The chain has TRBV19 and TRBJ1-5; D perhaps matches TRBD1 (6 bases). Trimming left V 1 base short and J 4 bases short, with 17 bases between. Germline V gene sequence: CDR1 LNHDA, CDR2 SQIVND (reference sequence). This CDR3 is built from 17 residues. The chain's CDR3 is CASSIGRGQLENQPQHF. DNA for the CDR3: TGTGCCAGTAGTATAGGGCGGGGGCAGCTTGAGAATCAGCCCCAGCATTTT.

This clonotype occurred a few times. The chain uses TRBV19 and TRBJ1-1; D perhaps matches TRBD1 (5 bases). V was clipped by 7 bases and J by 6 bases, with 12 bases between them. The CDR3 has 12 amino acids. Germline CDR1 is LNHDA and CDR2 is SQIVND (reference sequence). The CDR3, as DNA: TGTGCCAGTACCACAATCAGGGCTGAAGCTTTCTTT. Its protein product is CASTTIRAEAFF.

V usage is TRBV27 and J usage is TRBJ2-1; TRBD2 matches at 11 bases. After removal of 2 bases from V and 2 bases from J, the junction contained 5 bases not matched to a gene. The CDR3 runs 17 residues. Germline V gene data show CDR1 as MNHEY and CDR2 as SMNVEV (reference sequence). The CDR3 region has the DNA TGTGCCAGCAGTTTAGGTAGCGGGAGGGGCGCCTACAATGAGCAGTTCTTC. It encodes CASSLGSGRGAYNEQFF.

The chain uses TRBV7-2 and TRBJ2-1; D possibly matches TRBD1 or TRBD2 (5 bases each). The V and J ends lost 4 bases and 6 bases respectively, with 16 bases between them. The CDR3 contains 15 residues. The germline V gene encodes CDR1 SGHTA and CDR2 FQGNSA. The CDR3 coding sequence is TGTGCCAGCAGCTCATTTGGGGGTCTGGGCAATGAGCAGTTCTTC. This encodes CASSSFGGLGNEQFF. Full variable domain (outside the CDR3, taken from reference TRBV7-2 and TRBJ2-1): GAGVSQSPSNKVTEKGKDVELRCDPISGHTALYWYRQSLGQGLEFLIYFQGNSAPDKSGLPSDRFSAERTGGSVSTLTIQRTQQEDSAVYLCASSSFGGLGNEQFFGPGTRLTVL.

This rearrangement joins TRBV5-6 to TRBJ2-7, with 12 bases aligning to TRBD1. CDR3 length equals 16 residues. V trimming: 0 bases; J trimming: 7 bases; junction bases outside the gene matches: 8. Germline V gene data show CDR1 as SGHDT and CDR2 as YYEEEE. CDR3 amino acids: CASSLVGGQGASEQYF. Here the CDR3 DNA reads TGTGCCAGCAGCTTGGTGGGGGGACAGGGGGCGAGTGAGCAGTACTTC.

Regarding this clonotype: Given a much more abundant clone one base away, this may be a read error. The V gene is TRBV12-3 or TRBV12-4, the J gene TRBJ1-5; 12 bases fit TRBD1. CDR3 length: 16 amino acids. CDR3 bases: TGTACCAGCAGTTCCCCGAGGGGGACAGGGGGCATTCCCCAGCATTTT. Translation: CTSSSPRGTGGIPQHF.

The CDR3 DNA is TGTGCCAGCAGCGTCACTAGCAGGGGCATTCAGTACTTC. It is translated as CASSVTSRGIQYF. The chain links TRBV5-6 to TRBJ2-4; either TRBD1 or TRBD2 may supply D (6 bases each). This CDR3 is built from 13 residues. Germline V gene lookup returns CDR1 SGHDT and CDR2 YYEEEE. The ends were cut back, 4 bases at V and 9 bases at J, with 14 bases in the middle.

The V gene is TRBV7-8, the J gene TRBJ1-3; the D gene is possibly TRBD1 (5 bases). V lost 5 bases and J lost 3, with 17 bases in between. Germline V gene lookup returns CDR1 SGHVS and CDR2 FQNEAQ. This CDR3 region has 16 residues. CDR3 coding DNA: TGTGCCAGCAGCCTAGGGGTTTCTGCGATTGGAAACACCATATATTTT. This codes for CASSLGVSAIGNTIYF.

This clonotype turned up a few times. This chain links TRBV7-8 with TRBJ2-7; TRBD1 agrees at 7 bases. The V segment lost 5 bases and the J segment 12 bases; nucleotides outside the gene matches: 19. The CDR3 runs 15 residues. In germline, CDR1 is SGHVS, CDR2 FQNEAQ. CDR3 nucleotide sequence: TGTGCCAGCAGCCCCGACAGGGACCGGGCATCGACCCCGTACTTC. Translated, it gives CASSPDRDRASTPYF.

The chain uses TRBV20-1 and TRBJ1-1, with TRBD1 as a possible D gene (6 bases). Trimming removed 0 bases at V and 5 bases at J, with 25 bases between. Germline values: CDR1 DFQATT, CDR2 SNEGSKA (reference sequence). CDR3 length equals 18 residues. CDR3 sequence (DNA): TGCAGTGCTAGAGATCCCCAACCTATGGGGACACTGTCTACTGAAGCTTTCTTT. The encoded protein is CSARDPQPMGTLSTEAFF.

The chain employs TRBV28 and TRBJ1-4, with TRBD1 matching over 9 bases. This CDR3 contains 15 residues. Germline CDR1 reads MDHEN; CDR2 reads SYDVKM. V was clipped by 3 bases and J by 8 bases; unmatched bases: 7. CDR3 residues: CASSFGDRVEEKLFF. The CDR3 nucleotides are TGTGCCAGCAGTTTTGGGGACAGGGTAGAGGAAAAACTGTTTTTT.

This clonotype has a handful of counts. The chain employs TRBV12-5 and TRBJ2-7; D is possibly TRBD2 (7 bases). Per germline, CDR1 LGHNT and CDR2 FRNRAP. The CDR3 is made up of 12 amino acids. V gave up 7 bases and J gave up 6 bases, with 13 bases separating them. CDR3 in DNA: TGTGCTAGTGATGGTGCGGGGGCCGAGCAGTACTTC. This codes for CASDGAGAEQYF.

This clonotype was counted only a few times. The CDR3 sequence is CASSSGGDRGYEQYF. DNA for the CDR3: TGTGCCAGCAGCTCAGGAGGAGACAGGGGTTACGAGCAGTACTTC. The chain joins TRBV7-9 to TRBJ2-7; 8 nucleotides line up with TRBD1. Germline V gene lookup returns CDR1 SEHNR and CDR2 FQNEAQ (reference sequence). V trimming: 4 bases; J trimming: 4 bases; junction bases outside the gene matches: 9. The CDR3 runs to 15 residues.

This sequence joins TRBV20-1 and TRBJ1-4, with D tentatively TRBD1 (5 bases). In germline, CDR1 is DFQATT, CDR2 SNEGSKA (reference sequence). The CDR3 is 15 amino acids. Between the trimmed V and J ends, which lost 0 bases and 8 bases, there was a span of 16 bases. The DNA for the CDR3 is TGCAGTGCTAGAGATTCGTCGGCGGGGGTGGAAAAACTGTTTTTT. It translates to CSARDSSAGVEKLFF.